This paragraph covers one TCR beta chain sequence. The data stem from a study of cytomegalovirus exposure and HLA in healthy donors. TCRdb's table, derived via immunoSEQ multiplex PCR, lists solely in-frame clones and lacks some. The sample shows 200,000 to 250,000 clones, roughly 80% of them seen only once. Germline V lookup: CDR1 SGHAT, CDR2 FQNNGV. The V end was cut by 5 bases, the J end by 4 bases, with 27 bases between. CDR3 size: 18 residues. Donors came from a validation cohort of some 130 subjects, distinct from the first 666-subject cohort. The origin of this receptor is a woman aged 18 to 35 in good health and CMV-seronegative. The chain combines TRBV11-2 with TRBJ2-7; the D gene is possibly TRBD1 (6 bases). The sample taken for sequencing was PBMCs. Here the CDR3 reads CASSRVKQGLQRGYEQYF. CDR3 coding DNA: TGTGCCAGCAGCCGCGTGAAACAGGGCTTACAGAGGGGTTACGAGCAGTACTTC. The full variable domain, its missing parts supplied by reference TRBV11-2 and TRBJ2-7, is EAGVAQSPRYKIIEKRQSVAFWCNPISGHATLYWYQQILGQGPKLLIQFQNNGVVDDSQLPKDRFSAERLKGVDSTLKIQPAKLEDSAVYLCASSRVKQGLQRGYEQYFGPGTRLTVT.